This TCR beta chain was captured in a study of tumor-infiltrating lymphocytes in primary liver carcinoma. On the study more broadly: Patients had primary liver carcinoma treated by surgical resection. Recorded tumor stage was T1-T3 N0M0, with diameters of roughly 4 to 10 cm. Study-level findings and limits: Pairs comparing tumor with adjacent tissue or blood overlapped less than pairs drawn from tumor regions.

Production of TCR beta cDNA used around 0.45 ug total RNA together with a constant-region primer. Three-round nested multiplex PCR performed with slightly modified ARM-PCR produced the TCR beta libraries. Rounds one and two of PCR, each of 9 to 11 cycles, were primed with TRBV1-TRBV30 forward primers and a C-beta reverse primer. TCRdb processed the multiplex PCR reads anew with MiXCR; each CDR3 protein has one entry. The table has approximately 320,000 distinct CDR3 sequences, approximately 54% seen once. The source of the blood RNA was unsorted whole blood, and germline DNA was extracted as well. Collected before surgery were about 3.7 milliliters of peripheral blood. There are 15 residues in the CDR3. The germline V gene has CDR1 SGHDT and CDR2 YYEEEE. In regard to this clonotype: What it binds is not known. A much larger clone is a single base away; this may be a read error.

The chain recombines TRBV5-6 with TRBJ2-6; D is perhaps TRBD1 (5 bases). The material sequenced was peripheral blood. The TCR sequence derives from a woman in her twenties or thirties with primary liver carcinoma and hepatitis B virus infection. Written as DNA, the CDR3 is TGTGCCAGCAGCTTACGGTCCTCTGGGGCCAACGTCCTGCCTTTC. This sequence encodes CASSLRSSGANVLPF.